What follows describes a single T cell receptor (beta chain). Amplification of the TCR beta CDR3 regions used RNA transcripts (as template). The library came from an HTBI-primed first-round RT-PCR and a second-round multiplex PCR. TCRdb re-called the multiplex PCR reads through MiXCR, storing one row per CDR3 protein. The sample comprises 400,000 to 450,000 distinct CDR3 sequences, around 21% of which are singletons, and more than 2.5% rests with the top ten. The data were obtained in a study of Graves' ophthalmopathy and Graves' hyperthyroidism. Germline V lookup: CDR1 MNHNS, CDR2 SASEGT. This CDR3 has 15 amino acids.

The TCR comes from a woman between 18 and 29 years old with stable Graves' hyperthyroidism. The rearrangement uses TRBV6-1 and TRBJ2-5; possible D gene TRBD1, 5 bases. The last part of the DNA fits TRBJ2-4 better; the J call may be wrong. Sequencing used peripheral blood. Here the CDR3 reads CASSDSDPGRGIQYF. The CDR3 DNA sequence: TGTGCCAGCAGTGATTCAGACCCAGGGCGAGGCATTCAGTACTTC.